Below, one T cell receptor beta chain is given with its context. This specimen comes from a study of blood T cell repertoires in COVID-19. Study background: Acute and convalescent COVID-19 specimens originated in the United States, Italy and Spain. T cells, B-cell-depleted T cells, or PBMCs provided the cDNA or gDNA that served as material.

Authors' analysis steps: Quantification of nucleated cells was approximated via reference gene primer amplification. The assay was immunoSEQ multiplex PCR, and TCRdb's table has in-frame clones only and misses some. The D gene and trimming were derived from the DNA, and the V and J assignments and clone size from that table. The profile shows about 240,000 clones, around 83% of them singletons. The CDR3 is 13 residues long. Per the germline V gene, CDR1 is SGHDT and CDR2 is YYEEEE. The V gene lost 2 bases and the J gene lost 4 bases, with 8 bases spanning the gap. The sequenced sample consisted of peripheral blood. This receptor was obtained from a woman aged 60 to 75 with active or convalescent COVID-19. The chain carries TRBV5-6 and TRBJ2-3; no definite D call. CDR3 bases: TGTGCCAGCAGCTTTTCCCGGGCAGATACGCAGTATTTT. It is translated as CASSFSRADTQYF.